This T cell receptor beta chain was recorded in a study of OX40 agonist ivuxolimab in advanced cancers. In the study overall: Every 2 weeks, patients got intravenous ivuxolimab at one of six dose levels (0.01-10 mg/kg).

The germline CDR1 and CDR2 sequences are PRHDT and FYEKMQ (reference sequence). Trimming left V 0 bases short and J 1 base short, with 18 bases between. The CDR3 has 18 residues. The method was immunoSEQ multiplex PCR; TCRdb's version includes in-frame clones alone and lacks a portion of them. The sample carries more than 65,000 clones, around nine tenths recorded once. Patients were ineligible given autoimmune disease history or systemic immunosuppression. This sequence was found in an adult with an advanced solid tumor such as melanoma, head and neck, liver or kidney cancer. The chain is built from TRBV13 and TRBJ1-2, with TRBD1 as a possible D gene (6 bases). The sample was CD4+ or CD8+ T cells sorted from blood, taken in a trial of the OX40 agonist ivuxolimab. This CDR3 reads CASSLGKRTAYINYGYTF. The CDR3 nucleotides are TGTGCCAGCAGCTTAGGCAAGAGGACAGCCTATATTAACTATGGCTACACCTTC.